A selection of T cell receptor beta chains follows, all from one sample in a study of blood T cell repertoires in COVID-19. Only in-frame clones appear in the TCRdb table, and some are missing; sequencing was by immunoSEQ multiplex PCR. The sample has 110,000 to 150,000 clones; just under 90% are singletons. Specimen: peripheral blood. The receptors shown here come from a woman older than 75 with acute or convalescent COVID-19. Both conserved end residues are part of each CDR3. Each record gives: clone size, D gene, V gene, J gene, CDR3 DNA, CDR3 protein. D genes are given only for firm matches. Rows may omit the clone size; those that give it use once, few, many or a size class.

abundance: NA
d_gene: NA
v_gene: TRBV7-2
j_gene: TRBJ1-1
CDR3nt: TGTGCCAGCAGCTTACTTTCGGTGTACACTGAAGCTTTCTTT
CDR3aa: CASSLLSVYTEAFF

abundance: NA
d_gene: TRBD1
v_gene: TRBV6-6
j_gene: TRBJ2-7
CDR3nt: TGTGCCAGCAGTTATGAGGTAGCGACAGGGGAATACGAGCAGTACTTC
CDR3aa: CASSYEVATGEYEQYF

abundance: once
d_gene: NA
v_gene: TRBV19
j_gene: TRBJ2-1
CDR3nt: TGTGCCAGTTCGACTCCCCAAGGCTACAATGAGCAGTTCTTC
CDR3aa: CASSTPQGYNEQFF

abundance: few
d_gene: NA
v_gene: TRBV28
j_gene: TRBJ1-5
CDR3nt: TGTGCCAGCAGAAGGGGTTTCAATCAGCCCCAGCATTTT
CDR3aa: CASRRGFNQPQHF

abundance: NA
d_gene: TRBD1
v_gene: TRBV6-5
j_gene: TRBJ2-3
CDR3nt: TGTGCCAGCAGAGATGGCGGACAGGGGGCAGATACGCAGTATTTT
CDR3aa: CASRDGGQGADTQYF

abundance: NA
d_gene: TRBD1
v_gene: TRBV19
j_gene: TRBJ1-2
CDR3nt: TGTGCCAGTAGCTTCGGACAGGGGGACGGCTACACCTTC
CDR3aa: CASSFGQGDGYTF

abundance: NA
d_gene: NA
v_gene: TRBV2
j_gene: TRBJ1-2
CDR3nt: TGTGCCAGCAGTGATACAGGGCTCGGTGGCTACACCTTC
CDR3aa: CASSDTGLGGYTF

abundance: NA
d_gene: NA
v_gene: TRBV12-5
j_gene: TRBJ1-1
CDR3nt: TGTGCTAGTGGTTTGGATCCAGGGATTGAAGCTTTCTTT
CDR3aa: CASGLDPGIEAFF

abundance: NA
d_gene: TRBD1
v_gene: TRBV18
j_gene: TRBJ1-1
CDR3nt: TGTGCCAGCTCACCCACAGGGGGGGCACTGAACACTGAAGCTTTCTTT
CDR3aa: CASSPTGGALNTEAFF

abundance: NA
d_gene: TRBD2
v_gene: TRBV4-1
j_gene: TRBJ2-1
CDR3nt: TGCGCCAGCAGGCCGGGACTAGCGGGGAACCACAATGAGCAGTTCTTC
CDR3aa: CASRPGLAGNHNEQFF

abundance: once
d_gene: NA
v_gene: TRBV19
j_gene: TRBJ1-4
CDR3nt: TGTGCCAGTAGAGTGTCAGGCCAAAGTACAACTAATGAAAAACTGTTTTTT
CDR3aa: CASRVSGQSTTNEKLFF

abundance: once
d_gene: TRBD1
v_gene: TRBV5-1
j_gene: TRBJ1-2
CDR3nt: TGCGCCAGCAGGGACAGGGTCGACTATGGCTACACCTTC
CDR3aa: CASRDRVDYGYTF

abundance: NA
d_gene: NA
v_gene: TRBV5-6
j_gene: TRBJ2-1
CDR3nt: TGTGCCAGCAGCTTCTACCTTAGAGGGGGGGATGGCAATGAGCAGTTCTTC
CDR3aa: CASSFYLRGGDGNEQFF

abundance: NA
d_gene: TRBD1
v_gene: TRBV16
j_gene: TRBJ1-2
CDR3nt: TGTGCCAGCAGCCAATCAAGCGGGACAGGGGCATATGGCTACACCTTC
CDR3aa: CASSQSSGTGAYGYTF

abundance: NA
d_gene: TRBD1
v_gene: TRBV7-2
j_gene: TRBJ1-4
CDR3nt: TGTGCCAGCAGCCAGGGACAGCCTGGGGAAAAACTGTTTTTT
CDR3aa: CASSQGQPGEKLFF

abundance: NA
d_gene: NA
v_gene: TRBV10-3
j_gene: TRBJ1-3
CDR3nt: TGTGCCATCAGTGAATCAGGGCGCTCTGGAAACACCATATATTTT
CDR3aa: CAISESGRSGNTIYF

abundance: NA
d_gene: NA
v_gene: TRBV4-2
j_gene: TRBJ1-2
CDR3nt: TGTGCCAGCAGCCAAGAGCCCCAAGGCGGGGATATCGGCTACACCTTC
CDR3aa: CASSQEPQGGDIGYTF

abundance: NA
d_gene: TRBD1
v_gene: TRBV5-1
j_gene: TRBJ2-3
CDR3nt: TGCGCCAGCAGCGGACAGGAGGTATCGGGTACGCAGTATTTT
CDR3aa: CASSGQEVSGTQYF

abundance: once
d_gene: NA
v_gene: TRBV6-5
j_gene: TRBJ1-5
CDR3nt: TGTGCCAGCAGTTACTCAGGGGCGCTCGGCCAGCCCCAGCATTTT
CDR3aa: CASSYSGALGQPQHF

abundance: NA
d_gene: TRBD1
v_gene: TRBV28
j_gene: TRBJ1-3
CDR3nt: TGTGCCAGCAGTTTACCAAATTGGGTGGCGACAGGGCCCAGCTCTGGAAACACCATATATTTT
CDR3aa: CASSLPNWVATGPSSGNTIYF

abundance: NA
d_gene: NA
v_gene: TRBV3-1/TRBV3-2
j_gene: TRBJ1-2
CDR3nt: TGTGCCAGCAGCCAAGGAGGAGGCAGGAGTTACTATGGCTACACCTTC
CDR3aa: CASSQGGGRSYYGYTF

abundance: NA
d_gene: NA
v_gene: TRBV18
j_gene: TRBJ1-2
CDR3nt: TGTGCCAGCTCACCACAGGAGCTGGGTGGCTACACCTTC
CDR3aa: CASSPQELGGYTF

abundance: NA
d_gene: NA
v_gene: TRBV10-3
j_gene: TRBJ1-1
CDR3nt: TGTGCCATCAGTGAGTTAACAGGGTTCACTGAAGCTTTCTTT
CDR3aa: CAISELTGFTEAFF

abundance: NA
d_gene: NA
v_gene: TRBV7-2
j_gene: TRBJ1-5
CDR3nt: TGTGCCAGCAGCTTATATGATCAGCCCCAGCATTTT
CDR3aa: CASSLYDQPQHF